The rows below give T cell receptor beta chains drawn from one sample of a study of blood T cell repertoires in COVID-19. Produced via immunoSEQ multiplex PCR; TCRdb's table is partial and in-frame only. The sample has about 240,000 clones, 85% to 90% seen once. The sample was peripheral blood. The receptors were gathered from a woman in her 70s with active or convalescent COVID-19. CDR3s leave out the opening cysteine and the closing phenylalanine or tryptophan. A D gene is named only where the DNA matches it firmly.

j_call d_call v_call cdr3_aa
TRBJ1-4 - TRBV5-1 ASSPRYPTNEKLF
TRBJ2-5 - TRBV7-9 ASRNWGDSETQY
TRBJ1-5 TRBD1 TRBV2 ASRATGDQPQH
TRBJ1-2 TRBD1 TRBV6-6 ASSSGTGNDYT
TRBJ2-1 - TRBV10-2 ASVPSEAGGKGEQF
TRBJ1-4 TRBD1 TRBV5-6 ASSFGTGTNEKLF
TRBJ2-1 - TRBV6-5 ASSFGKAYNEQF
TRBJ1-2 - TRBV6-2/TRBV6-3 ASSSVLSRGLGIYYGYT
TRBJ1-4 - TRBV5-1 ASSLLGQATNEKLF
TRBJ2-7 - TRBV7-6 ASSLAGSGVEQY
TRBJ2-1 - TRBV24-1 ATSDLSVGGRTYNEQF
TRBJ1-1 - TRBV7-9 ASSLSAGVAAF
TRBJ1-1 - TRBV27 ASSLGRSSEAF
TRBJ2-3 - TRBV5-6 ASGGDTSTDTQY
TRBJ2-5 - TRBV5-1 ASSLAGTSQETQY
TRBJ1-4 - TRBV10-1 ASSESWGGGGEKLF
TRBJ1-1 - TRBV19 ASSIVGRIAF
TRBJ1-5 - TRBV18 ASSPLNGDQPQH
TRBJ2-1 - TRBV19 ASSIGTTRGQF
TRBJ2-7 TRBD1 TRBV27 ASSSTKGQLYEQY
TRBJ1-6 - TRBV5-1 ASRPQGLSSPLH
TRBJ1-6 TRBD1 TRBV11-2 ASSFGQGANSPLH
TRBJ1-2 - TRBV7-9 ASSLAPNQFGYT
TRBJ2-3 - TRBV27 ASSLLGQGTDTQY
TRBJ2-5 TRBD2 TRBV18 ASSPPSGGTQETQY
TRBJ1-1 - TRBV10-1 ASSESITANTEAF
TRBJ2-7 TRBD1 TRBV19 ASSTPGTVGYEQY
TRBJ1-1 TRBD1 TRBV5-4 ASSSRDRLNTEAF
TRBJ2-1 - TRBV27 ASSVNRFSSYNEQF
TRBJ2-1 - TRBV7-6 ASSLFGSRTYNEQF
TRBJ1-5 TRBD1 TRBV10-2 ASRAGTGVQPQH
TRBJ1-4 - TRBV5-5 ASSFSGEKLF
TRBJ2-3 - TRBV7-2 ASSKSWGPDTQY
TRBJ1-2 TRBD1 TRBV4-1 ASSQVTGEGYGYT
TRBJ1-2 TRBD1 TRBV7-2 ASSAQGGYGYT
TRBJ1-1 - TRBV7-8 ASSPGGRAGNTEAF
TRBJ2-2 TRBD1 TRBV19 ASSRQGAYTGELF
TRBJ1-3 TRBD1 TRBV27 ASSRGPSSGNTIY
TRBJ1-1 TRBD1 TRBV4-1 ASSQGQSRRTEAF
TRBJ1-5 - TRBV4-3 ASSQHRDSNQPQH
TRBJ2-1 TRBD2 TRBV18 ASSTALAGVNEQF
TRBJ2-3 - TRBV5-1 ASSFPPGDTQY
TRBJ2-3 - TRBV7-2 ASSLRGGDTQY
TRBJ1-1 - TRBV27 ASMAQNTEAF
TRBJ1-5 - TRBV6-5 ASEQGKGNQPQH
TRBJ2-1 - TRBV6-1 ASSEIGAQF
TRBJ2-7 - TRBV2 ASLLQGGYEQY
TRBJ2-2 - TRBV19 ASSIRGTNTGELF